A selection of T cell receptor beta chains follows, all from one sample in a study of T-cell reconstitution after alpha-beta-depleted transplantation in children. TCRdb called the PCR reads again in MiXCR, with one record for every CDR3 protein. The sample holds hundreds of thousands of distinct CDR3 sequences, around 14% seen once. The sample was PBMCs, taken before TCRalphabeta/CD19-depleted stem cell transplant. These receptors all stem from a girl aged 2-10 years with congenital amegakaryocytic thrombocytopenia, due to receive a stem cell transplant. Both conserved end residues are part of each CDR3.

j_call	v_call	cdr3_aa
TRBJ2-7	TRBV29-1	CSVSSREDAYEQYF
TRBJ1-2	TRBV29-1	CSVEDTNYGYTF
TRBJ2-1	TRBV5-1	CASSSVVAGGDEQFF
TRBJ2-3	TRBV29-1	CSVGPRHTDTQYF
TRBJ2-1	TRBV4-2	CASSDALANGSGEQFF
TRBJ2-7	TRBV10-3	CASRDPTYEQYF
TRBJ2-3	TRBV5-1	CASSLALAADPSTDTQYF
TRBJ1-3	TRBV28	CASSLVRALGIVPGNTIYF
TRBJ2-5	TRBV5-1	CASSRNTGETQYF
TRBJ2-7	TRBV5-5	CASSSPVSYEQYF
TRBJ2-7	TRBV27	CASSTHGSSGEQYF
TRBJ2-1	TRBV5-1	CASSYNYRRSQREGRNEQFF
TRBJ2-3	TRBV5-1	CASSLGGQNTDTQYF
TRBJ2-5	TRBV20-1	CSASGADLGTQYF
TRBJ1-1	TRBV6-1	CASSEAFRGGRGTEAFF
TRBJ2-5	TRBV20-1	CSGLGQETQYF
TRBJ2-1	TRBV12-3/TRBV12-4	CASSDGLAGVGEQFF
TRBJ2-3	TRBV29-1	CSARGQRASTDTQYF
TRBJ2-5	TRBV30	CAWSQETQYF
TRBJ1-2	TRBV20-1	CSARDGPGDGYTF
TRBJ1-2	TRBV7-9	CASSPRTGNIGYTF
TRBJ2-7	TRBV12-3/TRBV12-4	CASSFDGGYYEQYF
TRBJ2-3	TRBV12-3/TRBV12-4	CASSYDSLGADTQYF
TRBJ1-5	TRBV2	CASRGTGHQPQHF
TRBJ1-3	TRBV7-8	CASSPDARNTIYF
TRBJ2-7	TRBV10-2	CASMLDRFYEQYF
TRBJ2-1	TRBV12-3/TRBV12-4	CASSLRALNEQFF
TRBJ1-2	TRBV20-1	CSARDLWGYTF
TRBJ2-1	TRBV20-1	CSARSLAGGYEQFF
TRBJ2-1	TRBV11-2	CASSSVSGSSYNEQFF
TRBJ1-1	TRBV5-1	CASSLRPDTEAFF
TRBJ1-5	TRBV20-1	CSARGPNQPQHF
TRBJ1-2	TRBV12-3/TRBV12-4	CASSYGTGGYGYTF
TRBJ2-1	TRBV7-9	CASSLWGEMNEQFF
TRBJ1-2	TRBV20-1	CSANTGPVYGYTF
TRBJ2-4	TRBV4-1	CASSQMSIQYF
TRBJ2-1	TRBV19	CASSIGFGEGDEQFF
TRBJ1-6	TRBV20-1	CSALGGGSYNSPLHF
TRBJ1-3	TRBV12-3/TRBV12-4	CASTGTGNTIYF
TRBJ2-7	TRBV27	CASSLTLFGDYEQYF
TRBJ2-7	TRBV20-1	CSARVWREDSYEQYF
TRBJ2-1	TRBV7-9	CASSLWGADYNEQFF
TRBJ2-1	TRBV11-2	CASSLWAPTGSEQFF
TRBJ2-7	TRBV12-3/TRBV12-4	CASSALGRDPYEQYF
TRBJ1-2	TRBV28	CASSATTDLKYYGYTF
TRBJ2-5	TRBV30	CAWSVAGGRETQYF
TRBJ2-7	TRBV20-1	CSARDPRLADSYEQYF
TRBJ2-7	TRBV2	CASKVTSGRTNYEQYF
TRBJ2-2	TRBV24-1	CATSDFSGNTGELFF
TRBJ2-7	TRBV28	CASSLVRRSASVYEQYF